This T cell receptor (beta chain) was identified during a study of T cells in narcolepsy (dated by TCRdb to the late 2010s). Regarding the research as a whole: Healthy control donors were enrolled in the study alongside patients who had narcolepsy type 1 or type 2 (NT1, NT2). To look for autoreactive T cells in narcolepsy patients that target self-antigens of hypocretin neurons (hypocretin, TRIB2), the study used TCR Vbeta sequencing to follow clonotypes in blood and CSF.

As regards this clone: The antigen this receptor binds is unknown. Nothing much larger sits one base from this clone, and base qualities are not available.

The research as a whole found: Autoreactive clonotypes were reported to be detected serially in the blood of the same patients and of different patients, but not in the blood of healthy controls. No sequences matching autoreactive T cell clones were contained in some blood memory CD4+ repertoires from patients and controls. Plots comparing CSF and blood CD4+ T cell clonotypes from the same patient highlighted HCRT-specific and TRIB2-specific autoreactive clonotypes. Numbers of sequenced blood memory CD4+ clonotypes were comparable, averaging around 40,000 in patients and some 33,000 in controls.

Libraries were constructed by the immunoSEQ multiplex PCR assay. The table was pulled from immuneACCESS by TCRdb, which kept in-frame rearrangements only. Such tables lose some clones; where checked, under half of the loss comes from unresolved V genes, and the rest has no known cause. This sample is represented by some 32,000 clones; roughly three quarters of them were singletons. The leading ten clones occupy roughly 3.5% of the sample. For TCR Vbeta sequencing, memory CD4+ T cells were sorted ex vivo from the peripheral blood of both healthy controls and narcolepsy patients. The germline V gene yields MNHNS for CDR1 and SASEGT for CDR2. There are 14 amino acids in the CDR3, from cysteine to phenylalanine inclusive. Of the read, only the CDR3 DNA is kept; its 42 bases are in frame from base 1. Germline trimming: 6 bases from V, 1 base from J; junction bases outside gene matches: 2.

The chain is assembled from TRBV6-1 and TRBJ1-2, and TRBD1 matches 10 of the central bases. The receptor comes from a human donor in good health. The source material was memory (CD45RA-) CD4+ T cells from blood. This specimen's cell subset or site label, per the study, means: memory T cells sorted ex vivo from peripheral blood. The CDR3 has the sequence CASRRDRGNYGYTF. The DNA is TGTGCCAGCAGACGGGACAGGGGTAACTATGGCTACACCTTC.